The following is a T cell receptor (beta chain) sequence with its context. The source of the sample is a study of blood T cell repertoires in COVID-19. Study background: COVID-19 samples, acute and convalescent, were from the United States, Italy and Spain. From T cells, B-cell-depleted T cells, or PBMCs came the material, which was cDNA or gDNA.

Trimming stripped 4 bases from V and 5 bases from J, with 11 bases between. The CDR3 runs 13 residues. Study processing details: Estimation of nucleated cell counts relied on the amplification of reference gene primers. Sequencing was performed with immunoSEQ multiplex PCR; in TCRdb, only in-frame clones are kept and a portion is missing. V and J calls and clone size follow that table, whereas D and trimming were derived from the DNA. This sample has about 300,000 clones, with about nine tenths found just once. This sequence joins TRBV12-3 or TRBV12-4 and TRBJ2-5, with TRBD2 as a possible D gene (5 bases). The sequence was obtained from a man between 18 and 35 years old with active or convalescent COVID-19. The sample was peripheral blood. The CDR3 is CASSWLAWETQYF. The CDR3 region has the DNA TGTGCCAGCAGTTGGCTAGCCTGGGAGACCCAGTACTTC.